The 28 T cell receptor beta chains presented below share a single source sample, sequenced in a study of early T cells in non-severe SARS-CoV-2 infection. TCRdb ran MiXCR on the 5' RACE reads and lists one entry per CDR3 protein. The table lists around 75,000 distinct CDR3 sequences, roughly a tenth of them singletons. Sample: whole blood. The receptors were sampled from an adult who was a healthcare worker with PCR-confirmed SARS-CoV-2 infection or an uninfected control (not recorded which).

By frequency in the sample, this clonotype is medium-sized (0.01 to 0.1%). The chain is built from TRBV2 and TRBJ2-2, with TRBD2 identical over 7 bases. Looked up from germline, CDR1 is SNHLY and CDR2 is FYNNEI. The CDR3 is made up of 13 amino acids. Germline trimming cut 7 bases from V and 7 bases from J; bases unmatched to any gene: 6. The CDR3 DNA sequence: TGTGCCAGCACTAGCGGTGAGATCGGGGAGCTGTTTTTT. Protein: CASTSGEIGELFF.

This clonotype was seen at least ten times. The chain is built from TRBV25-1 and TRBJ2-7; D not resolved. CDR3 length equals 15 residues. With 1 base removed from V and 0 bases from J, the gap between germline ends came to 10 bases. Germline CDR1 MGHDK, CDR2 SYGVNS. This chain's CDR3 is CASSESSTLSYEQYF. The CDR3 DNA reads TGTGCCAGCAGTGAATCGTCAACCCTCTCCTACGAGCAGTACTTC.

The chain has TRBV14 and TRBJ2-7, with D perhaps assigned TRBD1 or TRBD2 (5 bases each). The CDR3 runs 13 residues. Germline V gene lookup returns CDR1 SGHDN and CDR2 FVKESK. V shed 1 base and J shed 2 bases, with 6 bases lying between them. This chain's CDR3 is CASSQGDPYEQYF. The CDR3 DNA is TGTGCCAGCAGCCAAGGGGACCCCTACGAGCAGTACTTC.

The V and J genes are TRBV7-3 and TRBJ2-1; 7 nucleotides match TRBD2. The CDR3 runs to 16 residues. V gave up 6 bases and J gave up 7 bases; unmatched junction bases: 15. Germline V CDR1 and CDR2: SGHTA, FQGTGA. As DNA, the CDR3 is TGTGCCAGCAGTCGCACGGGGCGGGAGTATAATAATGAGCAGTTCTTC. Translated, it gives CASSRTGREYNNEQFF.

This clonotype has just a few counts. The chain links TRBV7-9 to TRBJ1-1; D remains ambiguous. V gave up 5 bases and J gave up 10 bases, with 20 bases separating them. Germline CDR1 reads SEHNR; CDR2 reads FQNEAQ (reference sequence). The CDR3 contains 14 residues. DNA for the CDR3: TGTGCCAGCAGCCCTCGGACGGCCTCCGAGGGAGCTTTCTTT. Translating gives CASSPRTASEGAFF.

This sequence joins TRBV20-1 and TRBJ2-1; 11 nucleotides line up with TRBD2. The CDR3 extends over 14 amino acids. The germline V gene encodes CDR1 DFQATT and CDR2 SNEGSKA (reference sequence). V gave up 5 bases and J gave up 4 bases; unmatched junction bases: 4. The CDR3: CSAFTSGGYNEQFF. CDR3 coding DNA: TGCAGTGCTTTTACTAGCGGGGGTTACAATGAGCAGTTCTTC.

This clonotype has more than one count but fewer than ten. The chain carries TRBV12-3 or TRBV12-4 and TRBJ1-5; D gene ambiguous. Trimming removed 5 bases at V and 5 bases at J, with 10 bases between. The CDR3 is 13 residues long. The CDR3 is CASSPEWDQPQHF. The CDR3 DNA follows: TGTGCCAGCAGTCCGGAATGGGATCAGCCCCAGCATTTT.

V is TRBV6-6 and J is TRBJ2-2, with D possibly being TRBD1 (5 bases). The CDR3 has 13 amino acids. Trimming removed 6 bases from V and 8 bases from J, with 13 bases in between. Germline CDR1 reads MNHNY; CDR2 reads SVGAGI (reference sequence). This chain's CDR3 is CASSPQGLGELFF. DNA of the CDR3: TGTGCCAGCAGCCCCCAGGGTCTTGGGGAGCTGTTTTTT.

This clonotype was seen more than once but under ten times. The CDR3 loop is CASSLLAGASETQYF. CDR3 DNA sequence: TGTGCCAGCAGCCTATTAGCGGGAGCAAGTGAGACCCAGTACTTC. This sequence joins TRBV11-3 and TRBJ2-5, with 9 bases identical to TRBD2. After removal of 5 bases from V and 5 bases from J, the junction contained 9 bases not matched to a gene. The CDR3 consists of 15 residues. In germline, CDR1 is SGHNT, CDR2 YENEEA.

The V and J genes are TRBV6-1 and TRBJ2-3; 10 nucleotides align to TRBD2. Per germline, CDR1 MNHNS and CDR2 SASEGT. The CDR3 runs to 18 residues. With V trimmed by 4 bases and J by 3 bases, 13 bases remained unmatched. In DNA, the CDR3 is TGTGCCAGCAGTGCTCTAACCGTAGCGGGAGGTAGAACAGATACGCAGTATTTT. Translation: CASSALTVAGGRTDTQYF.

This clonotype was observed at least ten times. V is TRBV21-1 and J is TRBJ1-2. TRBV21-1 is listed as a pseudogene. The CDR3 extends over 12 amino acids. The CDR3 loop is CASSTNGRGYTF. For the CDR3, the DNA is TGTGCCAGCAGTACCAACGGACGCGGCTACACCTTC.

This clonotype was seen repeatedly, ten times or more. The chain couples TRBV30 to TRBJ2-2; D possibly uses TRBD1 or TRBD2 (5 bases each). Germline V gene lookup returns CDR1 GTSNPN and CDR2 SVGIG (reference sequence). The CDR3 consists of 17 residues. Trimming took 3 bases from V and 6 from J, leaving 23 bases between them. The CDR3 DNA follows: TGTGCCTGGAGGCTTTTCACGGGGTCCCGAGGGGCCGGGGAGCTGTTTTTT. As protein: CAWRLFTGSRGAGELFF.

This clonotype was seen at least ten times. The chain joins TRBV10-3 to TRBJ2-5, with 9 positions matching TRBD2. This CDR3 has 14 residues. V trimming: 5 bases; J trimming: 1 base; junction bases outside the gene matches: 2. The germline gives CDR1 ENHRY, CDR2 SYGVKD. The CDR3 loop is CAISPTSGQETQYF. The CDR3, as DNA: TGTGCCATCAGTCCGACTAGCGGCCAAGAGACCCAGTACTTC.

This clonotype showed up many times. CDR3 protein: CASGLAQGKTEAFF. The CDR3 coding sequence is TGTGCTAGTGGTTTGGCACAGGGGAAGACTGAAGCTTTCTTT. The chain couples TRBV12-5 to TRBJ1-1; 7 positions match TRBD1. Germline CDR1 reads LGHNT; CDR2 reads FRNRAP. This CDR3 is built from 14 residues. Trimming took 1 base from V and 5 from J; bases not matched to a gene: 4.

This chain uses TRBV18 with TRBJ1-3, with D perhaps TRBD1 (5 bases). The germline V gene has CDR1 KGHSH and CDR2 LQKENI. V lost 3 bases and J 0 bases, leaving 18 bases between the germline ends. The CDR3 totals 18 residues. DNA for the CDR3: TGTGCCAGCTCACCTAGTCTGACAGCATCCGACTCTGGAAACACCATATATTTT. This encodes CASSPSLTASDSGNTIYF.

This clonotype has more than one count but fewer than ten. The J gene is TRBJ2-3, the V gene TRBV7-7; D remains unclear. This CDR3 is 14 amino acids long. The ends were cut back, 4 bases at V and 0 bases at J, with 8 bases in the middle. Per the germline V gene, CDR1 is SSHAT and CDR2 is FNYEAQ (reference sequence). The CDR3 spells CASSSGPSTDTQYF. CDR3 bases: TGTGCCAGCAGCTCCGGGCCCAGCACAGATACGCAGTATTTT.

This clonotype was seen repeatedly, ten times or more. The rearrangement joins TRBV7-2 to TRBJ2-1; a weak D match, TRBD1 (6 bases). The V gene's germline CDR1 is SGHTA and CDR2 FQGNSA. V dropped 2 bases and J dropped 1 base, with 9 bases sitting between them. The CDR3 has 15 residues. CDR3 loop: CASSLFRGSYNEQFF. The CDR3 nucleotides read TGTGCCAGCAGCTTATTCAGGGGATCCTACAATGAGCAGTTCTTC.

This clonotype was counted many times. The V and J genes are TRBV7-9 and TRBJ2-7, with 9 bases aligning to TRBD2. CDR3 length: 15 amino acids. CDR1 and CDR2 from the germline V gene are SEHNR and FQNEAQ (reference sequence). Trimming cost V 5 bases and J 3 bases; bases outside gene matches: 8. The CDR3 region has the DNA TGTGCCAGCAGCCCGACACTAGCGGGTTACTACGAGCAGTACTTC. This translates into CASSPTLAGYYEQYF.

On this clonotype itself: This may arise from a read error, as a much more abundant clone is one base away. The chain has TRBV20-1 and TRBJ2-7; tentatively, D is TRBD1 or TRBD2 (5 bases each). CDR1 is DFQATT and CDR2 is SNEGSKA in the germline V gene (reference sequence). The CDR3 sequence is 14 residues long. The DNA of the CDR3 is TGCAGTGCTAGGAGCCCTTATGGGGGAGACGAGCTGTACTTC. Translation gives CSARSPYGGDELYF.

This clonotype was counted ten times or more. The chain employs TRBV29-1 and TRBJ2-1; D perhaps matches TRBD2 (5 bases). The CDR3 length is 12 residues. Germline assignment: CDR1 SQVTM and CDR2 ANQGSEA. V was trimmed by 3 bases and J by 9 bases, leaving 12 bases between them. CDR3: CSVEAGVPEQFF. CDR3 coding DNA: TGCAGCGTTGAGGCCGGGGTGCCTGAGCAGTTCTTC.

The sample holds many counts of this clonotype. The rearrangement links TRBV12-3 or TRBV12-4 to TRBJ1-5; no firm D call. The V gene lost 7 bases and the J gene lost 4 bases, with 8 bases spanning the gap. This CDR3 is 12 amino acids long. This CDR3 is CASNLGNQPQHF. The CDR3 DNA reads TGTGCCAGCAACCTAGGGAATCAGCCCCAGCATTTT.

By sample share, this clonotype is medium-sized (0.01 to 0.1%). This rearrangement joins TRBV10-1 to TRBJ2-1; 12 bases are a match to TRBD1. The CDR3 extends over 17 amino acids. Per germline, CDR1 WNHNN and CDR2 SYGVQD (reference sequence). V lost 4 bases to trimming and J lost 6 bases; unmatched junction nucleotides: 10. CDR3 protein: CASSGLTGTGGRNEQFF. DNA of the CDR3: TGCGCCAGCAGTGGGCTTACCGGGACAGGGGGCCGCAATGAGCAGTTCTTC.

The chain links TRBV10-3 to TRBJ2-7; D is unclear. Trimming cost V 7 bases and J 2 bases, with 15 bases left between them. This CDR3 contains 14 residues. Germline V CDR1 and CDR2: ENHRY, SYGVKD. CDR3 amino acids: CAIKPDGTTYEQYF. As DNA, the CDR3 is TGTGCCATCAAACCCGACGGAACTACCTACGAGCAGTACTTC.

This clonotype was recorded at least ten times. The chain carries TRBV7-9 and TRBJ2-5; TRBD2 aligns across 7 bases. J was trimmed by 5 bases and V by 3 bases; bases with no gene match: 6. Germline V gene data show CDR1 as SEHNR and CDR2 as FQNEAQ (reference sequence). The CDR3 loop spans 14 amino acids. The CDR3 loop is CASSLSETSETQYF. The CDR3 coding sequence is TGTGCCAGCAGCTTGAGTGAGACTAGCGAGACCCAGTACTTC. The entire variable domain, with the rest obtained from reference TRBV7-9 and TRBJ2-5, is as follows: DTGVSQNPRHKITKRGQNVTFRCDPISEHNRLYWYRQTLGQGPEFLTYFQNEAQLEKSRLLSDRFSAERPKGSFSTLEIQRTEQGDSAMYLCASSLSETSETQYFGPGTRLLVL.

The chain is built from TRBV9 and TRBJ2-2; D possibly matches TRBD1 or TRBD2 (5 bases each). The CDR3 is made up of 17 amino acids. The V end was cut by 2 bases, the J end by 4 bases, with 18 bases between. Per germline, CDR1 SGDLS and CDR2 YYNGEE. The DNA for the CDR3 is TGTGCCAGCAGCGTTCTCTCCGAGGGGAAGGTCACCGGGGAGCTGTTTTTT. It yields the protein CASSVLSEGKVTGELFF.

This clonotype was seen ten or more times. This chain joins TRBV29-1 and TRBJ2-7; 12 nucleotides line up with TRBD2. Germline V lookup: CDR1 SQVTM, CDR2 ANQGSEA. This CDR3 has 15 residues. V was pared by 6 bases and J by 4 bases, with 10 bases of the junction left unmatched. For the CDR3, the DNA is TGCAGCGTCCTCCGACTAGCGGGGGTCCGTTACGAGCAGTACTTC. This codes for CSVLRLAGVRYEQYF.

The sample holds many counts of this clonotype. The V and J genes are TRBV29-1 and TRBJ1-2, with 7 nucleotides matching TRBD1. V gave up 3 bases and J gave up 2 bases; unmatched junction bases: 3. In germline, CDR1 is SQVTM, CDR2 ANQGSEA. This CDR3 comprises 13 residues. CDR3 DNA sequence: TGCAGCGTTGACGACAGGGCCAACTATGGCTACACCTTC. Translated: CSVDDRANYGYTF.

The chain is built from TRBV20-1 and TRBJ1-2; the D is unclear. The CDR3 length is 12 residues. V was pared by 2 bases and J by 3 bases, with 7 bases between. Germline lookup yields CDR1 DFQATT and CDR2 SNEGSKA (reference sequence). The CDR3: CSARPSYYGYTF. CDR3 nucleotides: TGCAGTGCTAGACCATCTTACTATGGCTACACCTTC.